This T cell receptor beta chain was retrieved from a study of blood T cell repertoires in COVID-19. Produced via immunoSEQ multiplex PCR; TCRdb's table is partial and in-frame only. This table has some 260,000 clones, roughly 86% appearing once. Germline loops: CDR1 GTSNPN, CDR2 SVGIG (reference sequence). Trimming took off 2 bases at V and 10 bases at J, with 11 bases between the two ends. The CDR3 consists of 11 residues. The chain is built from TRBV30 and TRBJ2-5; a weak D match, TRBD2 (6 bases). The sequenced material came from peripheral blood. The sequence derives from a woman aged 30 to 39 with acute or convalescent COVID-19. The CDR3 here is CAWSPGLFQYF. Here the CDR3 DNA reads TGTGCCTGGAGTCCGGGACTTTTCCAGTACTTC.